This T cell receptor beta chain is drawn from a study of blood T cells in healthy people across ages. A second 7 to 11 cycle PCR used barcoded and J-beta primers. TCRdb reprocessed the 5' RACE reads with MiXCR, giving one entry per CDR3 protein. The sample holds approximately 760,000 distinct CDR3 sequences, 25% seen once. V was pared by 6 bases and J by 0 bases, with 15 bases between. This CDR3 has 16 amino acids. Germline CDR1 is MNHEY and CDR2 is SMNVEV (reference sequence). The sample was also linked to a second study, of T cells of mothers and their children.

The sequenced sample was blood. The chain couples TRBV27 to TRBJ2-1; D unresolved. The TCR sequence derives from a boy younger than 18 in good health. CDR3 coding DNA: TGTGCCAGCAGCCCCTTCCAGGTGAACTCCTACAATGAGCAGTTCTTC. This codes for CASSPFQVNSYNEQFF.